This TCR beta chain is drawn from a study of response to subunit inactivated influenza vaccine. Trimming left V 5 bases short and J 6 bases short, with 7 bases between. This CDR3 comprises 12 residues. Germline V gene sequence: CDR1 SEHNR, CDR2 FQNEAQ (reference sequence). TCRdb re-called the RT-PCR reads with MiXCR, one entry per CDR3 protein. The table shows about 570,000 distinct CDR3 sequences, with about 11% occurring only once. This clonotype has more than one count but fewer than ten. This sample also belongs to another study, concerning T cells expressing NK-cell markers. That publication notes: 5'RACE template switching built TCR beta cDNA with unique molecular identifiers.

Material: PBMCs from blood, obtained on the day of vaccination. This receptor was obtained from a man aged 50 to 60 who received an inactivated influenza vaccine. V gene TRBV7-9 combines with J gene TRBJ2-2; D not certain. The CDR3 region is CASSPWAGELFF. The CDR3 nucleotides are TGTGCCAGCAGCCCCTGGGCCGGGGAGCTGTTTTTT. The full variable domain, rest sourced from reference TRBV7-9 and TRBJ2-2, is DTGVSQNPRHKITKRGQNVTFRCDPISEHNRLYWYRQTLGQGPEFLTYFQNEAQLEKSRLLSDRFSAERPKGSFSTLEIQRTEQGDSAMYLCASSPWAGELFFGEGSRLTVL.